This T cell receptor beta chain appears in the sequencing data of a study of blood T cells in healthy people across ages. V lost 6 bases and J 3 bases, leaving 16 bases between the germline ends. The CDR3 loop spans 15 amino acids. In this sample, this clonotype turned up a few times. Healthy individuals of Caucasian origin from Russia, aged 6 to 90, served as donors. Through a sample-barcoded 5' primer and a J-beta primer mix, a second PCR was run for roughly 7 to 11 cycles. Every sample returned 2.5 million or more CDR3-containing paired-end reads. TCRdb re-derived calls from the 5' RACE reads in MiXCR, one entry per CDR3 protein. The sample records some 860,000 distinct CDR3 sequences, approximately 53% being singletons.

Sequenced: blood. The chain is built from TRBV12-3 or TRBV12-4 and TRBJ2-3; the D gene is possibly TRBD1 (6 bases). The source is a man aged 35 to 55 in good health. CDR3 region: CASSTWGRTTDTQYF. CDR3 coding DNA: TGTGCCAGCAGCACCTGGGGGCGCACAACAGATACGCAGTATTTT.